This T cell receptor (beta chain) came from a study of cytomegalovirus exposure and HLA in healthy donors. Points on this clone: Its antigen is still unknown.

Healthy bone marrow donors formed the donor group. The PCR made use of 60 Vbeta and 13 Jbeta primers. In the original analysis: About 10 million shared chains were among about 80 million unique TCR beta chains counted in a later analysis. TCRdb keeps only in-frame clones here, not all; method: immunoSEQ multiplex PCR. V and J calls plus clone size are reproduced from that table; the DNA served to infer D and trimming. The data show some 90,000 clones, 65% to 75% seen once. Study-wide findings and caveats: The authors later linked a missense DCLRE1C variant to TCR beta V- and J-gene trimming. HLA alleles showed associations with around 15,000 TCR beta sequences in a later analysis, at a 0.05 false discovery rate.

The CDR3 is 15 amino acids. Per the germline V gene, CDR1 is MNHEY and CDR2 is SMNVEV (reference sequence). V gave up 3 bases and J gave up 8 bases, with 19 bases separating them. Material for sequencing was PBMCs. The origin of this receptor is a woman aged 70-85 years in good health and CMV-seropositive. J is TRBJ1-2 and V is TRBV27; D gene uncertain. In nucleotides, the CDR3 is TGTGCCAGCAGTTTCCGACCATTTGGGGAGCGGGGCTACACCTTC. Its translation: CASSFRPFGERGYTF.